The 4 T cell receptor beta chains below come from one sample, sequenced in a study of shared clonotypes between healthy human individuals. This table comes from immunoSEQ multiplex PCR, and its TCRdb copy is limited to in-frame clones, with some not included. The data contain 2,500,000 or so clones, around 90% of them singletons. The specimen was naive CD4+ T cells sorted from blood. Indicated subset: CD45RA+ positively selected. The receptors shown here come from a young man in good health.

The V call is TRBV7-3, the J call TRBJ2-2; tentative D call: TRBD1 (7 bases). Trimming cost V 5 bases and J 4 bases, with 17 bases left between them. Germline lookup yields CDR1 SGHTA and CDR2 FQGTGA. The CDR3 is 16 residues long. The CDR3 is CASSNRNRGGTGELFF. The CDR3 DNA follows: TGTGCCAGCAGCAACCGGAACAGGGGAGGCACCGGGGAGCTGTTTTTT.

This chain uses TRBV7-9 with TRBJ2-3; 8 bases are shared with TRBD2. The V segment lost 5 bases and the J segment 0 bases; nucleotides outside the gene matches: 10. The CDR3 totals 17 residues. From germline, CDR1 is SEHNR and CDR2 FQNEAQ (reference sequence). The CDR3 sequence is CASSPPGGGPSTDTQYF. CDR3 nucleotide sequence: TGTGCCAGCAGCCCCCCCGGGGGGGGGCCTAGCACAGATACGCAGTATTTT.

The chain combines TRBV11-2 with TRBJ2-1; D gene uncertain. Trimming took off 0 bases at V and 2 bases at J, with 5 bases between the two ends. This CDR3 spans 14 amino acids. Germline CDR1 is SGHAT and CDR2 is FQNNGV. The CDR3 DNA reads as TGTGCCAGCAGCTTAGATAGTGCCTACAATGAGCAGTTCTTC. Its translation: CASSLDSAYNEQFF.

The J gene is TRBJ2-7, the V gene TRBV4-1, with D unclear. CDR1 MGHRA and CDR2 YSYEKL come from the germline V gene. This CDR3 contains 17 residues. The V gene lost 3 bases and the J gene lost 4 bases, with 22 bases spanning the gap. This chain's CDR3 is CASSHPALFGLEYEQYF. CDR3 coding DNA: TGCGCCAGCAGCCATCCAGCGCTTTTCGGGCTGGAGTACGAGCAGTACTTC.